The 29 T cell receptor beta chains below come from one sample, sequenced in a study of Ad26.COV2.S vaccination and SARS-CoV-2 variants. Treatment in this sample: around 19 received Ad26.COV2.S at low or high dose, single or two shots; a few received placebo; per-sample allocation not given. Specimen acquisition occurred on day 63 following the initial vaccine or placebo injection. Only in-frame clones appear in the TCRdb table, and some are missing; sequencing was by immunoSEQ multiplex PCR. The sample has about 320,000 clones; almost 90% are singletons. This sample comprised peripheral blood, obtained in a trial of Ad26.COV2.S vaccine versus placebo. All receptors come from a person aged 18-65 years who received the Ad26.COV2.S COVID-19 vaccine or a placebo.

The gene calls are TRBV10-3 and TRBJ2-1; 8 positions match TRBD2. The CDR3 is 17 amino acids. From germline, CDR1 is ENHRY and CDR2 SYGVKD. The junction had 17 bases not matched to a gene; V was cut back by 3 bases and J by 10 bases. CDR3 region: CAISDPPWLKREREQFF. The CDR3 DNA is TGTGCCATCAGTGACCCCCCCTGGCTAAAGCGGGAGCGGGAGCAGTTCTTC.

This clone was observed a single time. The chain links TRBV19 to TRBJ2-2; D uncertain. The germline CDR1 and CDR2 sequences are LNHDA and SQIVND (reference sequence). The V end lost 10 bases, the J end lost 1 base, and 16 bases lay between the germline ends. This CDR3 region has 15 residues. The CDR3 loop reads CATRFRWKNTGELFF. The CDR3 DNA reads as TGTGCCACCCGTTTCCGGTGGAAGAACACCGGGGAGCTGTTTTTT.

The genes are TRBV20-1 and TRBJ2-4; tentative D call: TRBD2 (7 bases). CDR1 DFQATT and CDR2 SNEGSKA come from the germline V gene (reference sequence). Deletions cut 3 bases from V and 7 bases from J, with 28 bases between. This CDR3 contains 18 residues. CDR3 nucleotides: TGCAGTGCTAGTCGTGGTCAGGGGCGTGAGGGACTAAAGAACATTCAGTACTTC. Protein sequence: CSASRGQGREGLKNIQYF.

This clone was detected once. CDR3 protein: CASSQLWNLNPAGDTGELFF. The CDR3, as DNA: TGTGCCAGCAGCCAACTGTGGAACCTTAATCCAGCGGGAGACACCGGGGAGCTGTTTTTT. J is TRBJ2-2 and V is TRBV14; 8 nucleotides agree with TRBD2. V was clipped by 2 bases and J by 3 bases; unmatched bases: 17. Germline V CDR1 and CDR2: SGHDN, FVKESK. The CDR3 length is 20 residues. The whole variable domain, filled in from reference TRBV14 and TRBJ2-2, reads EAGVTQFPSHSVIEKGQTVTLRCDPISGHDNLYWYRRVMGKEIKFLLHFVKESKQDESGMPNNRFLAERTGGTYSTLKVQPAELEDSGVYFCASSQLWNLNPAGDTGELFFGEGSRLTVL.

The V call is TRBV19, the J call TRBJ1-1; no firm D call. CDR3 size: 14 residues. Germline V gene lookup returns CDR1 LNHDA and CDR2 SQIVND (reference sequence). V gave up 3 bases and J gave up 0 bases, with 8 bases separating them. CDR3 DNA sequence: TGTGCCAGTAGTATGATCGGTATGAACACTGAAGCTTTCTTT. Translation: CASSMIGMNTEAFF.

J is TRBJ1-2 and V is TRBV5-4; TRBD1 might be the D (6 bases). CDR1 is SGHNT, CDR2 YYREEE, per germline (reference sequence). Trimming stripped 4 bases from V and 2 bases from J, with 15 bases between. The CDR3 runs 15 residues. Here the CDR3 DNA reads TGTGCCAGCAGCCAGGCCACAGGGTCCAACTATGGCTACACCTTC. This sequence encodes CASSQATGSNYGYTF. Supplemented by reference TRBV5-4 and TRBJ1-2, the full variable domain reads ETGVTQSPTHLIKTRGQQVTLRCSSQSGHNTVSWYQQALGQGPQFIFQYYREEENGRGNFPPRFSGLQFPNYSSELNVNALELDDSALYLCASSQATGSNYGYTFGSGTRLTVV.

The rearrangement joins TRBV9 to TRBJ2-3, with a possible D match to TRBD2 (5 bases). Germline V gene data show CDR1 as SGDLS and CDR2 as YYNGEE. V lost 3 bases to trimming and J lost 4 bases, with 15 bases between them. This CDR3 has 15 residues. The CDR3, as DNA: TGTGCCAGCAGCGCCGAGGGAGTCCACCCAGATACGCAGTATTTT. Protein product: CASSAEGVHPDTQYF.

The rearrangement uses TRBV2 and TRBJ1-2, with 7 nucleotides matching TRBD1. This CDR3 spans 14 amino acids. Unmatched junction bases numbered 1, after V lost 2 bases and J lost 1 base. Germline V gene lookup returns CDR1 SNHLY and CDR2 FYNNEI. CDR3 region: CASSEQGGNYGYTF. CDR3 nucleotide sequence: TGTGCCAGCAGTGAACAGGGGGGTAACTATGGCTACACCTTC.

As DNA, the CDR3 is TGTGCCAGCAGCCAAGATAATGTTGGGACAGGGACCTACGAGCAGTACTTC. Protein: CASSQDNVGTGTYEQYF. This chain joins TRBV3-1 (or the pseudogene TRBV3-2) and TRBJ2-7, with 9 bases lining up with TRBD1. CDR1 LGHDT and CDR2 YNNKEL come from the germline V gene (reference sequence). This CDR3 has 17 amino acids. The V gene end was trimmed by 0 bases and the J gene end by 2 bases; junction bases not matched to a gene: 8.

J is TRBJ1-2 and V is TRBV27, with TRBD1 as a possible D gene (6 bases). The CDR3 is 14 amino acids. The germline CDR1 and CDR2 sequences are MNHEY and SMNVEV (reference sequence). Deletions cut 5 bases from V and 8 bases from J, with 18 bases between. This CDR3 reads CASSRTRGAGGYTF. For the CDR3, the DNA is TGTGCCAGCAGTCGAACCAGGGGCGCGGGCGGCTACACCTTC.

As DNA, the CDR3 is TGTGCCACCAGCAGAGGTTCAGCAGGACAGGGGGGATACGAGCAGTACTTC. Amino acid sequence: CATSRGSAGQGGYEQYF. V and J are TRBV15 and TRBJ2-7; 10 nucleotides line up with TRBD1. The V segment lost 1 base and the J segment 4 bases; nucleotides outside the gene matches: 10. The CDR3 consists of 17 residues. Germline V CDR1 and CDR2: LNHNV, YYDKDF (reference sequence).

The genes are TRBV10-3 and TRBJ1-2; 7 bases match TRBD1. Germline V gene data show CDR1 as ENHRY and CDR2 as SYGVKD. CDR3 length equals 16 residues. The J segment lost 3 bases and the V segment lost 6 bases, leaving 13 bases of the junction unmatched. Written as DNA, the CDR3 is TGTGCCATCAGCCCCCAGGGGGTAGGGGACTACTATGGCTACACCTTC. Protein product: CAISPQGVGDYYGYTF.

This sequence joins TRBV18 and TRBJ2-3, with TRBD2 matching over 12 bases. CDR1 is KGHSH, CDR2 LQKENI, per germline. The junction had 7 bases not matched to a gene; V was cut back by 3 bases and J by 3 bases. The CDR3 length is 17 residues. CDR3 sequence (DNA): TGTGCCAGCTCACCGAGCCGCCTAGCGGGGGGGACAGATACGCAGTATTTT. This translates into CASSPSRLAGGTDTQYF.

The rearrangement joins TRBV19 to TRBJ1-4; D is undetermined. Germline lookup yields CDR1 LNHDA and CDR2 SQIVND (reference sequence). Trimming shortened V by 4 bases and J by 3 bases, and 9 bases separated the two germline ends. This CDR3 contains 14 residues. The CDR3 reads CASSRRAPNEKLFF. The CDR3 DNA sequence: TGTGCCAGTAGTAGGAGGGCTCCTAATGAAAAACTGTTTTTT.

This chain joins TRBV5-1 and TRBJ2-3; D might be TRBD2 (6 bases). V dropped 7 bases and J dropped 5 bases, with 17 bases sitting between them. Germline CDR1 SGHRS, CDR2 YFSETQ. There are 14 residues in the CDR3. CDR3 coding DNA: TGCGCCAGCCCTGGGAAATGGCGGGGAGATACGCAGTATTTT. It yields the protein CASPGKWRGDTQYF.

This sequence joins TRBV30 and TRBJ1-4, with D unclear. CDR1 GTSNPN and CDR2 SVGIG come from the germline V gene (reference sequence). The CDR3 has 11 residues. Trimming cost V 4 bases and J 8 bases, with 8 bases left between them. In DNA, the CDR3 is TGTGCCTGGATGGTGAGGGAAAAACTGTTTTTT. Protein: CAWMVREKLFF.

The rearrangement links TRBV11-2 to TRBJ2-7; D may correspond to TRBD1 or TRBD2 (5 bases each). This CDR3 spans 16 amino acids. Germline V gene lookup returns CDR1 SGHAT and CDR2 FQNNGV. Trimming cost V 0 bases and J 4 bases, with 16 bases left between them. The CDR3 sequence is CASSLDLGESRYEQYF. Written as DNA, the CDR3 is TGTGCCAGCAGCTTAGATCTGGGGGAAAGCCGATACGAGCAGTACTTC.

J is TRBJ1-5 and V is TRBV29-1, with no clear D. V was cut by 8 bases and J by 1 base, with 18 bases left in between. Germline V CDR1 and CDR2: SQVTM, ANQGSEA. CDR3 length: 15 residues. CDR3: CSPRGGVSSNQPQHF. For the CDR3, the DNA is TGCAGCCCCCGCGGTGGTGTTAGCAGCAATCAGCCCCAGCATTTT.

This clone showed up just a few times. This chain joins TRBV7-9 and TRBJ1-2, with no clear D. There are 13 residues in the CDR3. Germline V gene sequence: CDR1 SEHNR, CDR2 FQNEAQ (reference sequence). V dropped 1 base and J dropped 1 base, with 4 bases sitting between them. Here the CDR3 reads CASSLGNNYGYTF. The CDR3 bases are TGTGCCAGCAGCTTAGGAAATAACTATGGCTACACCTTC.

The CDR3 nucleotides are TGTGCCAGCCCCCCCTTAGACAGGGGGAATACCGGGGAGCTGTTTTTT. Translation: CASPPLDRGNTGELFF. The chain joins TRBV6-6 to TRBJ2-2; TRBD1 matches at 9 bases. V shed 8 bases, J shed 5 bases, and the junction held 12 bases outside the gene matches. The CDR3 length is 16 residues. Germline V gene sequence: CDR1 MNHNY, CDR2 SVGAGI (reference sequence).

The chain couples TRBV5-4 to TRBJ1-5, with 8 bases matching TRBD1. Trimming at V came to 4 bases and at J to 3 bases, leaving 21 bases not matched to a gene. CDR3 size: 20 residues. In germline, CDR1 is SGHNT, CDR2 YYREEE (reference sequence). The chain's CDR3 is CASSITGQGNEGNVNQPQHF. The CDR3 coding sequence is TGTGCCAGCAGCATCACCGGACAGGGCAATGAGGGGAACGTCAATCAGCCCCAGCATTTT.

V and J are TRBV7-6 and TRBJ1-1; no clear D gene. The CDR3 is made up of 15 amino acids. Germline-derived CDR1 and CDR2 are SGHVS and FNYEAQ. Trimming removed 1 base from V and 0 bases from J, with 9 bases in between. CDR3: CASSLDNPMNTEAFF. CDR3 DNA sequence: TGTGCCAGCAGCTTAGACAATCCGATGAACACTGAAGCTTTCTTT.

This rearrangement joins TRBV6-5 to TRBJ1-5; no definite D call. Per germline, CDR1 MNHEY and CDR2 SVGAGI. This CDR3 spans 13 amino acids. The CDR3 sequence is CASGSVRNQPQHF. CDR3 DNA sequence: TGTGCGAGCGGATCTGTACGCAATCAGCCCCAGCATTTT.

This clone came up a few times. J is TRBJ1-1 and V is TRBV15; unclear D gene. The V and J ends lost 6 bases and 1 base respectively, with 6 bases between them. The CDR3 runs to 12 residues. Germline values: CDR1 LNHNV, CDR2 YYDKDF (reference sequence). The CDR3: CATSWGNTEAFF. The CDR3, as DNA: TGTGCCACCAGTTGGGGGAACACTGAAGCTTTCTTT. Full variable domain (rest looked up from reference TRBV15 and TRBJ1-1): DAMVIQNPRYQVTQFGKPVTLSCSQTLNHNVMYWYQQKSSQAPKLLFHYYDKDFNNEADTPDNFQSRRPNTSFCFLDIRSPGLGDTAMYLCATSWGNTEAFFGQGTRLTVV.

V is TRBV24-1 and J is TRBJ1-1; D ambiguous. This CDR3 has 13 amino acids. V was trimmed by 6 bases and J by 4 bases, leaving 11 bases between them. Germline assignment: CDR1 KGHDR and CDR2 SFDVKD. The CDR3 coding sequence is TGTGCCACCAGTCCCAACGGACCCACTGAAGCTTTCTTT. It encodes CATSPNGPTEAFF.

This clone has a single count. The chain couples TRBV19 to TRBJ2-1; 7 bases are shared with TRBD2. The CDR3 loop spans 15 amino acids. Trimming removed 4 bases from V and 7 bases from J; junction bases left unmatched: 10. Germline V gene lookup returns CDR1 LNHDA and CDR2 SQIVND (reference sequence). DNA of the CDR3: TGTGCCAGTAGTAAGACTAGCCTGGATATGAATGAGCAGTTCTTC. Translation: CASSKTSLDMNEQFF.

V is TRBV2 and J is TRBJ1-2, with no clear D. The germline V and J ends were trimmed by 1 base and 3 bases, with 6 bases remaining between them. CDR1 is SNHLY and CDR2 is FYNNEI in the germline V gene. This CDR3 region has 13 residues. The CDR3 DNA reads as TGTGCCAGCAGTGAAGGAAAGGACTATGGCTACACCTTC. It is translated as CASSEGKDYGYTF. The variable domain in full, completed from reference TRBV2 and TRBJ1-2, reads EPEVTQTPSHQVTQMGQEVILRCVPISNHLYFYWYRQILGQKVEFLVSFYNNEISEKSEIFDDQFSVERPDGSNFTLKIRSTKLEDSAMYFCASSEGKDYGYTFGSGTRLTVV.

The rearrangement links TRBV7-9 to TRBJ1-3; D unclear. CDR3 length: 14 amino acids. The V end was cut by 2 bases, the J end by 1 base, with 6 bases between. The germline gives CDR1 SEHNR, CDR2 FQNEAQ (reference sequence). The CDR3 sequence: CASSLRRSGNTIYF. DNA for the CDR3: TGTGCCAGCAGCTTAAGGAGATCTGGAAACACCATATATTTT.

The rearrangement uses TRBV19 and TRBJ1-3, with D unresolved. Germline V gives CDR1 LNHDA, CDR2 SQIVND (reference sequence). V dropped 7 bases and J dropped 0 bases, with 19 bases sitting between them. The CDR3 has 17 residues. Here the CDR3 reads CASKEVTEPTSGNTIYF. The CDR3 bases are TGTGCCAGTAAGGAGGTGACCGAGCCCACCTCTGGAAACACCATATATTTT.